A selection of T cell receptor beta chains follows, all from one sample in a study of graft-versus-host responses after intestinal transplantation. These receptors' targets are unknown. Only in-frame clones appear in the TCRdb table, and some are missing; sequencing was by immunoSEQ multiplex PCR. The table records about 41,000 clones, approximately 95% of them present only once. Here the sequenced sample was unstimulated CD8+ T cells sorted from spleen or lymph node cells, taken before transplant. The receptors come from a human donor who was the organ donor for an intestinal transplant. CDR3s include the opening cysteine and the closing phenylalanine or tryptophan. The order of the fields is D gene, clone size, J gene, V gene, CDR3 DNA, CDR3 protein. D genes are given only for firm matches. Where a row states a size, it is once, few, many or the class of an expanded clone; other rows omit it.

TRBD1 - TRBJ2-5 TRBV4-2 TGTGCCAGCAGCCAAGGGACAGGTCAAGAGACCCAGTACTTC CASSQGTGQETQYF
- - TRBJ2-3 TRBV6-5 TGTGCCAGCAGTTACGGAGCCGAAGCGCAGGGCGATACGCAGTATTTT CASSYGAEAQGDTQYF
TRBD1 - TRBJ1-2 TRBV15 TGTGCCACCAGCAGAGATCCCCCTTCGACCTTGACAGGGGGCTCTAGTGGCTACACCTTC CATSRDPPSTLTGGSSGYTF
- once TRBJ1-6 TRBV13 TGTGCCAGCAGCTTAGGGGGTTCACCCCTCCACTTT CASSLGGSPLHF
TRBD1 - TRBJ2-3 TRBV7-9 TGTGCCAGCAGCCCCAGACAGGGGGCGAGCACAGATACGCAGTATTTT CASSPRQGASTDTQYF
- - TRBJ2-7 TRBV25-1 TGTGCCAGCAGCCTCGGGTCCGCCTACGAGCAGTACTTC CASSLGSAYEQYF
TRBD1 - TRBJ2-5 TRBV9 TGTGCCAGCAGCGGTAGCAACGGACAGGGGGTTGAGACCCAGTACTTC CASSGSNGQGVETQYF
- - TRBJ2-1 TRBV7-9 TGTGCCAGCAGCCCTAGGGGGGGTAGTCACAATGAGCAGTTCTTC CASSPRGGSHNEQFF
TRBD2 - TRBJ2-7 TRBV7-9 TGTGCCAGCAGGCCAGGGGAGGGACTAGTAGGCGAGCAGTACTTC CASRPGEGLVGEQYF
- - TRBJ2-7 TRBV2 TGTGCCAGCACCGGGACTCCCCCCTACGAGCAGTACTTC CASTGTPPYEQYF
TRBD1 - TRBJ1-2 TRBV7-6 TGTGCCAGCAGCGAGTGGGCGGGACAGGGGGCTGGCTACACCTTC CASSEWAGQGAGYTF
- - TRBJ1-2 TRBV19 TGTGCCAGTAGCACCCGACGCGGAACTCTCTATGGCTACACCTTC CASSTRRGTLYGYTF
- - TRBJ2-1 TRBV7-9 TGTGCCAGCAGCCTGACTAGGGCAGAGGTTGGTGAGCAGTTCTTC CASSLTRAEVGEQFF
TRBD1 - TRBJ1-1 TRBV19 TGTGCCAGCGGACAGGGAGAAGCTTTCTTT CASGQGEAFF
- - TRBJ1-2 TRBV25-1 TGTGCCAGCAGTGGAGGCGGATCTAACTATGGCTGCACCTTC CASSGGGSNYGCTF
TRBD1 - TRBJ1-2 TRBV11-2 TGTGCCAGCAGCGACAGGGGCTATGGCTACACCTTC CASSDRGYGYTF
TRBD1 - TRBJ2-1 TRBV7-3 TGTGCCAGCAGCTTAACCGGGACAGCATACAATGAGCAGTTCTTC CASSLTGTAYNEQFF
TRBD2 - TRBJ2-3 TRBV5-6 TGTGCCAGCAGCTTGCCTGGTAGAGTTGGGAGGGCCACAGATACGCAGTATTTT CASSLPGRVGRATDTQYF
TRBD1 once TRBJ2-2 TRBV4-2 TGTGCCAGCAGCCAACCCGGGACAGGGGGCACCGGGGAGCTGTTTTTT CASSQPGTGGTGELFF
- - TRBJ1-6 TRBV4-3 TGCGCCAGCAGCCAAGACGAAGCGGGGTACTATAATTCACCCCTCCACTTT CASSQDEAGYYNSPLHF
- - TRBJ2-2 TRBV6-4 TGTGCCAGCAGAAGGAGGGCGAACACCGGGGAGCTGTTTTTT CASRRRANTGELFF
TRBD1 - TRBJ1-2 TRBV27 TGTGCCAGCAGTTTTGTGGGCAGGGGGCGCGACTATGGCTACACCTTC CASSFVGRGRDYGYTF
TRBD1 - TRBJ2-7 TRBV7-9 TGTGCCAGCAGCTCCCCTGGGGACAGATCCTACGAGCAGTACTTC CASSSPGDRSYEQYF
- once TRBJ2-5 TRBV6-5 TGTGCCAGCAGTTACGATGAGGCCTTTAAAGAGACCCAGTACTTC CASSYDEAFKETQYF
- - TRBJ2-7 TRBV6-5 TGTGCCAGCATTCCAAACTCCCCAACCTCCGAGCAGTACTTC CASIPNSPTSEQYF
- - TRBJ1-3 TRBV7-2 TGTGCCAGCAGCTTAGTGGTGGGTAGGGGAAACACCATATATTTT CASSLVVGRGNTIYF
- once TRBJ1-3 TRBV9 TGTGCCAGCAGCGGGGGGGTTGCGGATGGAAACACCATATATTTT CASSGGVADGNTIYF
- - TRBJ1-6 TRBV13 TGTGCCAGCAGCTCCCCGTTGAGGACGGGCTTTTATAATTCACCCCTCCACTTT CASSSPLRTGFYNSPLHF
- - TRBJ2-7 TRBV30 TGTGCCTGGAGTGATCCAGCCCCACCCTACGAGCAGTACTTC CAWSDPAPPYEQYF
- - TRBJ1-2 TRBV29-1 TGCAGCTTCCCCGACAGGATCTATGGCTACACCTTC CSFPDRIYGYTF
TRBD1 - TRBJ2-1 TRBV15 TGTGCCACCAGCAGAGTGCCAGGGGGCTACAATGAGCAGTTCTTC CATSRVPGGYNEQFF